This TCR beta chain originates from a study of cytomegalovirus exposure and HLA in healthy donors. This clone was found a few times. Germline CDR1 and CDR2: MDHEN and SYDVKM. The CDR3 has 13 amino acids. The V end lost 3 bases, the J end lost 6 bases, and 9 bases lay between the germline ends. The primer mix had 60 Vbeta and 13 Jbeta primers. TCRdb keeps only in-frame clones here, not all; method: immunoSEQ multiplex PCR. The sample consists of tens of thousands of clones, 68% of them appearing once. This chain uses TRBV28 with TRBJ1-5; no definite D call. This TCR came from a man aged 35-49 years in good health and CMV-seronegative. The sample comprised PBMCs. CDR3 region: CASSFGVSQPQHF. The CDR3 nucleotides read TGTGCCAGCAGTTTCGGGGTCTCTCAGCCCCAGCATTTT. Full variable domain (rest looked up from reference TRBV28 and TRBJ1-5): DVKVTQSSRYLVKRTGEKVFLECVQDMDHENMFWYRQDPGLGLRLIYFSYDVKMKEKGDIPEGYSVSREKKERFSLILESASTNQTSMYLCASSFGVSQPQHFGDGTRLSIL.